One and the same sample provided the 15 T cell receptor beta chains below, sequenced in a study of identical twins. From the 5' RACE reads, TCRdb called clonotypes with MiXCR, one entry per CDR3 protein. The data hold around 1.7 million distinct CDR3 sequences, with more than 30% observed a single time. The sequenced sample was cord blood. Receptor source: a newborn girl in good health.

In this sample, this clonotype turned up many times. The rearrangement joins TRBV10-3 to TRBJ2-3; 9 bases line up with TRBD2. The CDR3 runs to 21 residues. Germline lookup yields CDR1 ENHRY and CDR2 SYGVKD. V was clipped by 3 bases and J by 3 bases; unmatched bases: 22. The CDR3 loop is CAISDDRQDKFFSGRTDTQYF. DNA of the CDR3: TGTGCCATCAGTGATGATCGACAGGATAAGTTTTTCAGCGGGAGGACAGATACGCAGTATTTT.

V is TRBV4-1 and J is TRBJ2-1; D might be TRBD1 or TRBD2, each matching 6 bases. There are 17 residues in the CDR3. V lost 1 base to trimming and J lost 5 bases, with 18 bases between them. Germline V gene lookup returns CDR1 MGHRA and CDR2 YSYEKL. DNA of the CDR3: TGCGCCAGCAGCCAAGCGACCCGGGGGCATTTCCACAATGAGCAGTTCTTC. This gives the protein CASSQATRGHFHNEQFF.

The chain couples TRBV14 to TRBJ2-4; 9 nucleotides agree with TRBD2. Germline V gene sequence: CDR1 SGHDN, CDR2 FVKESK. Trimming removed 4 bases from V and 6 bases from J; junction bases left unmatched: 1. The length of the CDR3 is 13 residues. CDR3 residues: CASSRRGGNIQYF. The CDR3 DNA reads as TGTGCCAGCAGCCGGCGGGGGGGAAACATTCAGTACTTC.

The chain is built from TRBV4-1 and TRBJ1-4, with D hard to call. Per germline, CDR1 MGHRA and CDR2 YSYEKL. Trimming shortened V by 1 base and J by 4 bases, and 13 bases separated the two germline ends. The CDR3 runs to 16 residues. This CDR3 is CASSQAPWPLNEKLFF. Written as DNA, the CDR3 is TGCGCCAGCAGCCAAGCACCCTGGCCACTTAATGAAAAACTGTTTTTT.

The chain joins TRBV6-1 to TRBJ2-1, with D uncertain. CDR1 MNHNS and CDR2 SASEGT come from the germline V gene. The CDR3 length is 13 residues. The V and J ends lost 3 bases and 8 bases respectively, with 11 bases between them. The CDR3 DNA reads TGTGCCAGCAGTGATTCTAGGTCTGATGAGCAGTTCTTC. This codes for CASSDSRSDEQFF.

There are a few counts of this clonotype. The chain couples TRBV6-2 or TRBV6-3 to TRBJ2-7, with 7 bases aligning to TRBD1. V gave up 6 bases and J gave up 0 bases; unmatched junction bases: 5. The CDR3 contains 14 residues. Germline V gene lookup returns CDR1 MNHEY and CDR2 SVGEGT. In nucleotides, the CDR3 is TGTGCCAGCAGATTACAGGGGTCCTCCTACGAGCAGTACTTC. Translated: CASRLQGSSYEQYF.

The CDR3 sequence is CASSVTSGAPWGTQYF. The CDR3 bases are TGTGCCAGCAGCGTTACTAGCGGGGCCCCTTGGGGGACCCAGTACTTC. The chain combines TRBV7-2 with TRBJ2-5; 10 bases match TRBD2. Germline CDR1 is SGHTA and CDR2 is FQGNSA. With V trimmed by 5 bases and J by 7 bases, 13 bases remained unmatched. The CDR3 runs to 16 residues.

The V gene is TRBV6-1, the J gene TRBJ1-2; 7 bases are shared with TRBD1. The germline V gene encodes CDR1 MNHNS and CDR2 SASEGT. The CDR3 sequence is 14 residues long. Losses at the gene ends were 0 bases for V and 4 bases for J; bases not matched to a gene: 2. For the CDR3, the DNA is TGTGCCAGCAGTGAAGCAGGGGGCGGCTATGGCTACACCTTC. Protein product: CASSEAGGGYGYTF.

In its sample, this clonotype was seen many times. The chain joins TRBV6-1 to TRBJ1-4, with D possibly matching TRBD1 (6 bases). V lost 4 bases to trimming and J lost 6 bases, with 15 bases between them. The V gene's germline CDR1 is MNHNS and CDR2 SASEGT. The CDR3 has 15 amino acids. The CDR3 nucleotides are TGTGCCAGCAGTGGGGGGCTCCTTCTGGATGAAAAACTGTTTTTT. Translated: CASSGGLLLDEKLFF.

The chain links TRBV9 to TRBJ2-1; D may be TRBD2 (6 bases). Germline CDR1 reads SGDLS; CDR2 reads YYNGEE. Trimming removed 1 base from V and 1 base from J, with 12 bases in between. The CDR3 spans 16 residues. CDR3 nucleotide sequence: TGTGCCAGCAGCGTACGGGGCGGGGTATCCTACAATGAGCAGTTCTTC. This translates into CASSVRGGVSYNEQFF.

This chain connects TRBV20-1 to TRBJ1-4; TRBD1 matches 8 bases. V trimming: 0 bases; J trimming: 7 bases; junction bases outside the gene matches: 10. Germline values: CDR1 DFQATT, CDR2 SNEGSKA (reference sequence). The CDR3 spans 16 residues. CDR3 DNA sequence: TGCAGTGCTAGAGATCCGATACAGGGGGACGGTGAAAAACTGTTTTTT. It yields the protein CSARDPIQGDGEKLFF.

The chain is built from TRBV30 and TRBJ2-1, with a weak D call TRBD2 (6 bases). The CDR3 has 11 amino acids. Germline V gene data show CDR1 as GTSNPN and CDR2 as SVGIG (reference sequence). V dropped 1 base and J dropped 8 bases, with 6 bases sitting between them. As DNA, the CDR3 is TGTGCCTGGAGTGCTAGCGATGAGCAGTTCTTC. Its protein product is CAWSASDEQFF.

This clonotype was picked up a small number of times. The chain is built from TRBV27 and TRBJ1-3; D ambiguous. Trimming cost V 6 bases and J 7 bases, with 22 bases left between them. CDR3 size: 16 residues. CDR1 and CDR2 (germline): MNHEY, SMNVEV (reference sequence). Here the CDR3 reads CASSLGRPGPWNTIYF. The CDR3 region has the DNA TGTGCCAGCAGCTTAGGGAGACCGGGCCCCTGGAACACCATATATTTT.

The table lists this clonotype with a few counts. The V and J genes are TRBV6-6 and TRBJ1-1; D gene unclear. The ends were cut back, 0 bases at V and 5 bases at J, with 7 bases in the middle. The germline V gene has CDR1 MNHNY and CDR2 SVGAGI (reference sequence). The CDR3 length is 13 residues. The CDR3 loop is CASSYSKETEAFF. CDR3 nucleotides: TGTGCCAGCAGTTACTCGAAGGAAACTGAAGCTTTCTTT.

The chain joins TRBV7-9 to TRBJ1-3; 9 bases align to TRBD1. The CDR3 contains 15 residues. J gave up 2 bases and V 5 bases, and 4 bases lay outside the gene matches. Germline assignment: CDR1 SEHNR and CDR2 FQNEAQ (reference sequence). Here the CDR3 reads CASSRTGDPGNTIYF. The CDR3 DNA is TGTGCCAGCAGCCGGACAGGGGACCCTGGAAACACCATATATTTT.